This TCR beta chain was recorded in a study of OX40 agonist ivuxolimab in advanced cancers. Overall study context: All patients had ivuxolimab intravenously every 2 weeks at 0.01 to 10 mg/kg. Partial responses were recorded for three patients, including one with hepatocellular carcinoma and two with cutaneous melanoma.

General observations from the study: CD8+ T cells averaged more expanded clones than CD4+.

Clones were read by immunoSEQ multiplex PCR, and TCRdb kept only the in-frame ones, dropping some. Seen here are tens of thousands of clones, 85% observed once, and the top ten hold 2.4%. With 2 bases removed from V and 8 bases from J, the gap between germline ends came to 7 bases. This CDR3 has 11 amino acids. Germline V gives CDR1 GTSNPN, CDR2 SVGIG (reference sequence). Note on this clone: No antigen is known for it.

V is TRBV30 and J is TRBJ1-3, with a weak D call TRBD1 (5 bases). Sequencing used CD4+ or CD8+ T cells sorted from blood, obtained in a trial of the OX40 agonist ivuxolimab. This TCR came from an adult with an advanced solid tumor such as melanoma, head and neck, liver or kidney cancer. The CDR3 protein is CAWSRGDTIYF. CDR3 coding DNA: TGTGCCTGGAGTCGGGGGGACACCATATATTTT. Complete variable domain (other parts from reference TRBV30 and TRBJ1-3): SQTIHQWPATLVQPVGSPLSLECTVEGTSNPNLYWYRQAAGRGLQLLFYSVGIGQISSEVPQNLSASRPQDRQFILSSKKLLLSDSGFYLCAWSRGDTIYFGEGSWLTVV.